These 23 T cell receptor beta chains share one sample of origin, sequenced in a study of CD8 T cells in Susac syndrome. Reverse transcription used about 0.45 to 1 ug RNA and random hexamers. TCRdb passed the immunoSEQ multiplex PCR reads through MiXCR, listing each CDR3 protein once. The sample has about 130,000 distinct CDR3 sequences; nearly 95% are singletons. The source material was CD4+ T cells from PBMCs. The receptors were sampled from a human donor in good health.

The chain recombines TRBV20-1 with TRBJ1-5, with TRBD1 as a possible D gene (5 bases). The germline gives CDR1 DFQATT, CDR2 SNEGSKA (reference sequence). This CDR3 has 15 amino acids. Trimming took 0 bases from V and 3 from J, leaving 12 bases between them. CDR3 loop: CSARDGRDPNQPQHF. The CDR3 bases are TGCAGTGCTAGAGATGGCCGGGACCCCAATCAGCCCCAGCATTTT.

The rearrangement links TRBV14 to TRBJ2-7; 7 bases are shared with TRBD1. V lost 6 bases, J lost 12 bases, and 11 bases stayed unmatched. The germline V gene encodes CDR1 SGHDN and CDR2 FVKESK. CDR3 length: 12 residues. The CDR3 DNA is TGTGCCAGCAGTCCCGGGACAGCCGACCCGTACTTC. Translating it yields CASSPGTADPYF.

The V call is TRBV6-1, the J call TRBJ1-5; D remains ambiguous. Germline values: CDR1 MNHNS, CDR2 SASEGT. The germline V and J ends were trimmed by 6 bases and 1 base, with 16 bases remaining between them. This CDR3 spans 16 amino acids. This CDR3 is CASSRGPVMSNQPQHF. Written as DNA, the CDR3 is TGTGCCAGCAGCCGCGGGCCCGTGATGAGCAATCAGCCCCAGCATTTT.

The chain employs TRBV29-1 and TRBJ2-2; TRBD2 agrees at 7 bases. The germline V gene has CDR1 SQVTM and CDR2 ANQGSEA. Trimming at V came to 7 bases and at J to 3 bases, leaving 8 bases not matched to a gene. The length of the CDR3 is 14 residues. In nucleotides, the CDR3 is TGCAGCGCCGGGGAGGGATCGTACACCGGGGAGCTGTTTTTT. Encoded protein: CSAGEGSYTGELFF.

The V call is TRBV28, the J call TRBJ2-5, with 7 nucleotides matching TRBD1. V was pared by 7 bases and J by 5 bases, with 10 bases of the junction left unmatched. Per the germline V gene, CDR1 is MDHEN and CDR2 is SYDVKM. The CDR3 runs 14 residues. This chain's CDR3 is CASKGAVPQETQYF. CDR3 nucleotide sequence: TGTGCCAGCAAGGGGGCTGTACCCCAGGAGACCCAGTACTTC.

V usage is TRBV28 and J usage is TRBJ1-5; TRBD1 might be the D (6 bases). V lost 6 bases, J lost 3 bases, and 12 bases lay in between. CDR1 and CDR2 from the germline V gene are MDHEN and SYDVKM. The CDR3 extends over 14 amino acids. CDR3 nucleotides: TGTGCCAGCAGCCGGGGGCAGTACAATCAGCCCCAGCATTTT. Protein: CASSRGQYNQPQHF.

This chain links TRBV5-1 with TRBJ2-5; 9 nucleotides agree with TRBD1. CDR3 size: 15 residues. The germline V gene encodes CDR1 SGHRS and CDR2 YFSETQ. V was clipped by 0 bases and J by 5 bases; unmatched bases: 5. The CDR3 DNA follows: TGCGCCAGCAGCTTGGGGGACAGGGTAGACGAGACCCAGTACTTC. Residues: CASSLGDRVDETQYF.

The CDR3 loop reads CASSSRDRGYEQYF. CDR3 nucleotide sequence: TGTGCCAGCAGTTCCCGGGACAGGGGCTACGAGCAGTACTTC. The chain couples TRBV28 to TRBJ2-7; 10 bases fit TRBD1. The germline gives CDR1 MDHEN, CDR2 SYDVKM. This CDR3 has 14 amino acids. V shed 4 bases, J shed 3 bases, and the junction held 3 bases outside the gene matches.

The rearrangement joins TRBV7-2 to TRBJ2-7, with TRBD1 identical over 7 bases. With V trimmed by 2 bases and J by 0 bases, 13 bases remained unmatched. The CDR3 is 18 residues long. CDR1 and CDR2 (germline): SGHTA, FQGNSA. CDR3 protein: CASSLRGSGTESSYEQYF. CDR3 coding DNA: TGTGCCAGCAGCTTAAGGGGTTCGGGGACAGAGAGCTCCTACGAGCAGTACTTC.

The V and J genes are TRBV3-1 and TRBJ1-5, with D perhaps matching TRBD1 (5 bases). Germline values: CDR1 LGHDT, CDR2 YNNKEL (reference sequence). Trimming removed 3 bases at V and 7 bases at J, with 13 bases between. CDR3 length: 14 amino acids. The CDR3 DNA reads TGTGCCAGCAGCCAGGTAGGGGCGAGACAGCCCCAGCATTTT. This gives the protein CASSQVGARQPQHF.

A single count supports this clonotype. The chain joins TRBV2 to TRBJ2-7; D is undetermined. Germline values: CDR1 SNHLY, CDR2 FYNNEI. The CDR3 sequence is 13 residues long. Trimming took off 3 bases at V and 7 bases at J, with 13 bases between the two ends. This CDR3 reads CASSDKLSGEQYF. In DNA form, the CDR3 reads TGTGCCAGCAGTGATAAGCTTTCGGGTGAGCAGTACTTC.

V gene TRBV18 combines with J gene TRBJ2-2, with 10 bases fitting TRBD1. There are 15 residues in the CDR3. J lost 6 bases, V lost 3 bases, and 4 bases had no gene match. Germline V lookup: CDR1 KGHSH, CDR2 LQKENI. DNA for the CDR3: TGTGCCAGCTCACCGGGACAGGGGAATGCCGGGGAGCTGTTTTTT. This gives the protein CASSPGQGNAGELFF.

This sequence joins TRBV27 and TRBJ2-3, with 15 bases lining up with TRBD2. The length of the CDR3 is 15 residues. Trimming at V came to 8 bases and at J to 4 bases, leaving 4 bases not matched to a gene. Germline CDR1 MNHEY, CDR2 SMNVEV (reference sequence). The CDR3 nucleotides are TGTGCCAGCGGACTAGCGGGAGGGCGCCCAGATACGCAGTATTTT. It codes for CASGLAGGRPDTQYF.

The gene calls are TRBV6-5 and TRBJ2-2, with TRBD2 identical over 12 bases. This CDR3 contains 17 residues. The germline gives CDR1 MNHEY, CDR2 SVGAGI. V shed 4 bases and J 6 bases; nucleotides not matched to a gene: 9. The CDR3 here is CASSFAGTSGYSGELFF. CDR3 DNA: TGTGCCAGCAGTTTTGCCGGGACTAGCGGGTACTCCGGGGAGCTGTTTTTT.

The CDR3 loop reads CASSQGHLSNQPQHF. CDR3 sequence (DNA): TGTGCCAGCAGCCAAGGGCACCTAAGCAATCAGCCCCAGCATTTT. The chain combines TRBV3-1 with TRBJ1-5; D not certain. This CDR3 region has 15 residues. Trimming took 1 base from V and 1 from J, leaving 8 bases between them. Germline lookup yields CDR1 LGHDT and CDR2 YNNKEL (reference sequence).

This rearrangement joins TRBV27 to TRBJ2-7; no clear D. The CDR3 length is 15 residues. V lost 6 bases and J lost 3, with 18 bases in between. The germline V gene has CDR1 MNHEY and CDR2 SMNVEV (reference sequence). The DNA for the CDR3 is TGTGCCAGCAGGCAGCGCCCCTCAAACGACTACGAGCAGTACTTC. This gives the protein CASRQRPSNDYEQYF.

The chain has TRBV20-1 and TRBJ2-4; D is unresolved. CDR3 length: 11 residues. V gave up 8 bases and J gave up 1 base, with 6 bases separating them. Germline CDR1 and CDR2: DFQATT and SNEGSKA (reference sequence). Here the CDR3 DNA reads TGCAGTCCTCGGGCCAAAAACATTCAGTACTTC. Translated, it gives CSPRAKNIQYF.

This rearrangement joins TRBV20-1 to TRBJ1-4; a weak D match, TRBD1 (6 bases). CDR3 length: 13 residues. Germline lookup yields CDR1 DFQATT and CDR2 SNEGSKA (reference sequence). Trimming removed 6 bases from V and 4 bases from J, with 12 bases in between. The CDR3 spells CSARDTGNEKLFF. Here the CDR3 DNA reads TGCAGTGCCCGGGACACGGGTAATGAAAAACTGTTTTTT.

The CDR3 coding sequence is TGTGCCAGCAGCTTATCGTCCCTCCGGGAGACCCAGTACTTC. Encoded protein: CASSLSSLRETQYF. The chain recombines TRBV7-2 with TRBJ2-5; D is unresolved. Germline V gene lookup returns CDR1 SGHTA and CDR2 FQGNSA. The CDR3 spans 14 residues. Trimming left V 2 bases short and J 5 bases short, with 12 bases between.

This chain uses TRBV3-1 with TRBJ1-5, with D maybe TRBD1 (5 bases). Germline-derived CDR1 and CDR2 are LGHDT and YNNKEL (reference sequence). This CDR3 is built from 15 residues. The V and J ends lost 5 bases and 2 bases respectively, with 13 bases between them. The CDR3 DNA reads as TGTGCCAGCAGCTACTCTCAGGGAGGCAATCAGCCCCAGCATTTT. Translating gives CASSYSQGGNQPQHF.

The chain uses TRBV3-1 and TRBJ2-7; D uncertain. CDR3 length: 13 amino acids. V lost 6 bases and J 2 bases, leaving 11 bases between the germline ends. CDR1 LGHDT and CDR2 YNNKEL come from the germline V gene (reference sequence). CDR3 sequence reads: CASRERSPYEQYF. The DNA of the CDR3 is TGTGCCAGCAGGGAAAGATCCCCCTACGAGCAGTACTTC.

The chain carries TRBV18 and TRBJ2-1, with 8 bases aligning to TRBD1. Germline V gene sequence: CDR1 KGHSH, CDR2 LQKENI. Unmatched junction bases numbered 4, after V lost 3 bases and J lost 6 bases. The CDR3 sequence is 14 residues long. The CDR3 region has the DNA TGTGCCAGCTCACCGGACAGGGAGAGCAATGAGCAGTTCTTC. Translation gives CASSPDRESNEQFF.

This chain connects TRBV24-1 to TRBJ2-7; D remains unclear. CDR1 and CDR2 from the germline V gene are KGHDR and SFDVKD. There are 13 residues in the CDR3. V shed 7 bases and J shed 2 bases, with 11 bases lying between them. The CDR3 spells CATRGGSTYEQYF. Written as DNA, the CDR3 is TGTGCCACCAGGGGCGGATCGACCTACGAGCAGTACTTC.